This TCR beta chain derives from a study of T cell changes during pregnancy in multiple sclerosis. This clone was recorded a few times. The repertoire was sequenced with immunoSEQ multiplex PCR; TCRdb's copy has only in-frame clones and lacks some. The table lists some 77,000 clones, about 92% of them singletons. The CDR3 has 14 residues. V shed 2 bases and J 3 bases; nucleotides not matched to a gene: 0. Germline V gene data show CDR1 as SGHTA and CDR2 as FQGTGA. The rearrangement uses TRBV7-3 and TRBJ2-2, with TRBD2 matching over 7 bases. This sequence originates from a female donor in good health, enrolled as a control in a pregnancy study. Sample: peripheral blood, taken after pregnancy. CDR3 protein: CASSLRGDTGELFF. The CDR3 coding sequence is TGTGCCAGCAGCTTACGGGGGGACACCGGGGAGCTGTTTTTT.